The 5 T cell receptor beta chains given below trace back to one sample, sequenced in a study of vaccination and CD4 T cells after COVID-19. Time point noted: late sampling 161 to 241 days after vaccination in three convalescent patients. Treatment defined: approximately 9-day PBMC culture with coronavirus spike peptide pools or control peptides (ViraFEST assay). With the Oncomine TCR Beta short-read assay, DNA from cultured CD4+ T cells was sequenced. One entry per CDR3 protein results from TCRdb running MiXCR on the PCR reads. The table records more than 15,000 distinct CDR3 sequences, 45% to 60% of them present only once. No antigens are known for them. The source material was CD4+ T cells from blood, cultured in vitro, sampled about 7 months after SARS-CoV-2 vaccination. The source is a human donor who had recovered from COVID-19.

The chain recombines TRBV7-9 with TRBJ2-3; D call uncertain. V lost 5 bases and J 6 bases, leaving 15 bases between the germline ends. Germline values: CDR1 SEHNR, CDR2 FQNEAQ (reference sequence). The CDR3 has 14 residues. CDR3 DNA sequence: TGTGCCAGCAGCCCGCATCGATCGGGTGATACGCAGTATTTT. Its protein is CASSPHRSGDTQYF. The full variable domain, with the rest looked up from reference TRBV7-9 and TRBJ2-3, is DTGVSQNPRHKITKRGQNVTFRCDPISEHNRLYWYRQTLGQGPEFLTYFQNEAQLEKSRLLSDRFSAERPKGSFSTLEIQRTEQGDSAMYLCASSPHRSGDTQYFGPGTRLTVL.

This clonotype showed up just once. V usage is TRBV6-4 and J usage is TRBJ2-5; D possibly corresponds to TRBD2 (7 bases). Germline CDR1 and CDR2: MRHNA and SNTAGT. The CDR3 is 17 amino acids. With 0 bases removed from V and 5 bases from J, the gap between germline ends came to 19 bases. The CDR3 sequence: CASSDSPRAGRGETQYF. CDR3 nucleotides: TGTGCCAGCAGTGACTCCCCTAGGGCAGGGAGGGGGGAGACCCAGTACTTC.

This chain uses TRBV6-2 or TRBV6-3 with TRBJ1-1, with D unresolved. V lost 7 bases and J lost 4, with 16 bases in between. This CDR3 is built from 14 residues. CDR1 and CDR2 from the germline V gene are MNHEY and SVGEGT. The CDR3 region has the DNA TGTGCCAGCACCCTTTTGAGAACGGGCACTGAAGCTTTCTTT. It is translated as CASTLLRTGTEAFF.

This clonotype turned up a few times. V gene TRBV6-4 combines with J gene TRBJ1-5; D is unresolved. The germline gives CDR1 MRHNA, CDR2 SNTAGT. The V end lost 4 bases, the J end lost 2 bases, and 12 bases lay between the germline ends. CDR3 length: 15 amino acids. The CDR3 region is CASSVERDCNQPQHF. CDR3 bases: TGTGCCAGCAGTGTTGAGCGGGATTGCAATCAGCCCCAGCATTTT.

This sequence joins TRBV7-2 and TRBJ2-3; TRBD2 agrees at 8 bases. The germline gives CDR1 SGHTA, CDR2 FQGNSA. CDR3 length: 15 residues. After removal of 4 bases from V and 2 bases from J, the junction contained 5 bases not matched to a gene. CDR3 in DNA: TGTGCCAGCAGCTCGCAGCGGGGGTACACAGATACGCAGTATTTT. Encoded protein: CASSSQRGYTDTQYF. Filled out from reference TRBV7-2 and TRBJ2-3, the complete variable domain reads GAGVSQSPSNKVTEKGKDVELRCDPISGHTALYWYRQSLGQGLEFLIYFQGNSAPDKSGLPSDRFSAERTGGSVSTLTIQRTQQEDSAVYLCASSSQRGYTDTQYFGPGTRLTVL.